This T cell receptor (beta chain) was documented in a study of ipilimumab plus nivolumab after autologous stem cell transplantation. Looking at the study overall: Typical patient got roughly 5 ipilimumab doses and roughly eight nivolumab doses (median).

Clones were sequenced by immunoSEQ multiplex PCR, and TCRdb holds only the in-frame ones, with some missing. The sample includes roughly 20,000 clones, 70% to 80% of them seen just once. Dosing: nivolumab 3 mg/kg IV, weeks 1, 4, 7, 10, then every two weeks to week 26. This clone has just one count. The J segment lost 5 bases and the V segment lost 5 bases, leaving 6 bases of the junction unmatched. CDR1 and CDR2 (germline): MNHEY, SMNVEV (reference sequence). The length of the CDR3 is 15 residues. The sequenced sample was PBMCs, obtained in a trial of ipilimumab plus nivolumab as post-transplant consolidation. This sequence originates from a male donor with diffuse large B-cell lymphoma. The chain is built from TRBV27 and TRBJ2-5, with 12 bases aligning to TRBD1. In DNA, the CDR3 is TGTGCCAGCAGTCCGGGGACAGGGGGCGCTGAGACCCAGTACTTC. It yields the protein CASSPGTGGAETQYF.